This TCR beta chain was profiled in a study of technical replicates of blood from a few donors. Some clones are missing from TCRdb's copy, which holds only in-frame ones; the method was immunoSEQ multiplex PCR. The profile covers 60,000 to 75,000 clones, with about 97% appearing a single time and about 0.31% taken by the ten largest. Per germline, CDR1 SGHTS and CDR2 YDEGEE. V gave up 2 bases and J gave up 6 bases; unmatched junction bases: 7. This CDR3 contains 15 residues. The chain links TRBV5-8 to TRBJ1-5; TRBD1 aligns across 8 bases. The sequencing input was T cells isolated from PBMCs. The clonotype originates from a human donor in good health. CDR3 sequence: CASSLGQGYGQPQHF. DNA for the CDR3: TGTGCCAGCAGCTTAGGACAGGGATACGGTCAGCCCCAGCATTTT.